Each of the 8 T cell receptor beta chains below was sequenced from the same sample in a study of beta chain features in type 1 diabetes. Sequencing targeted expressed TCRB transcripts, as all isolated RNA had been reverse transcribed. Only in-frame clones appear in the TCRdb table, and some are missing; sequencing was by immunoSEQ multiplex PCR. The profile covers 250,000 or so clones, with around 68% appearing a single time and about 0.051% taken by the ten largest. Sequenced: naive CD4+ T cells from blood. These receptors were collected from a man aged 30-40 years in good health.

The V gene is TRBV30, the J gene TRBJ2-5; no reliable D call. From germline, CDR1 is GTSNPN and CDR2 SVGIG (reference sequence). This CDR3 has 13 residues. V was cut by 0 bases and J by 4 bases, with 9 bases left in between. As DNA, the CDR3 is TGTGCCTGGAGTGTATCACCCAGAGAGACCCAGTACTTC. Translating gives CAWSVSPRETQYF.

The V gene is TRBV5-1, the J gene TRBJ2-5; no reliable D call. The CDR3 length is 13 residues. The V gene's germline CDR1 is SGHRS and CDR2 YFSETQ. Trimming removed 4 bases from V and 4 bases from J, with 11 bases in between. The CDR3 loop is CASSLRSGETQYF. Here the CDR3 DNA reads TGCGCCAGCAGCCTCCGGTCAGGAGAGACCCAGTACTTC.

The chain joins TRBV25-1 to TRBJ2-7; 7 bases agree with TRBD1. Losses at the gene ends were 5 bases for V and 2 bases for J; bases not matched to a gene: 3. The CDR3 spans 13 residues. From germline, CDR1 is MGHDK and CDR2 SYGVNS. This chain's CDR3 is CASSPQGAYEQYF. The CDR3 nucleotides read TGTGCCAGCAGTCCCCAGGGGGCCTACGAGCAGTACTTC.

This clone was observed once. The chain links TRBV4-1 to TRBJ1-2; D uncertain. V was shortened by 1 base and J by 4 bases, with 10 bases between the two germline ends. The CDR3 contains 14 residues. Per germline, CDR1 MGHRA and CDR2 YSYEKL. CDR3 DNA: TGCGCCAGCAGCCAAGCAATGGCAGCCTATGGCTACACCTTC. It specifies CASSQAMAAYGYTF.

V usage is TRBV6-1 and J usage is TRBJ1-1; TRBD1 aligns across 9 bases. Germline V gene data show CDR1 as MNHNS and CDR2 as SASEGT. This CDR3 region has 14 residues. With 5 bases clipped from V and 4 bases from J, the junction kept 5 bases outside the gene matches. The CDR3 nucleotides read TGTGCCAGCAGTTGGGACAGGGTGAGCACTGAAGCTTTCTTT. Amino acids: CASSWDRVSTEAFF.

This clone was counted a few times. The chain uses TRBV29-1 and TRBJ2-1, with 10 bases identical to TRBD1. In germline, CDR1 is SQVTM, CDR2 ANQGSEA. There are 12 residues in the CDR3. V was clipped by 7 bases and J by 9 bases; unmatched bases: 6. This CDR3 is CSATRDRGEQFF. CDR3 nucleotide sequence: TGCAGCGCTACCCGGGACAGGGGTGAGCAGTTCTTC.

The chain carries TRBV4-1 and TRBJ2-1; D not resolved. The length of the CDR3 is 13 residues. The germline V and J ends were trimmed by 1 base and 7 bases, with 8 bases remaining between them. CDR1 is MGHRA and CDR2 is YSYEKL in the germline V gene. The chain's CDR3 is CASSQVSTNEQFF. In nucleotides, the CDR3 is TGCGCCAGCAGCCAAGTGTCCACTAATGAGCAGTTCTTC.

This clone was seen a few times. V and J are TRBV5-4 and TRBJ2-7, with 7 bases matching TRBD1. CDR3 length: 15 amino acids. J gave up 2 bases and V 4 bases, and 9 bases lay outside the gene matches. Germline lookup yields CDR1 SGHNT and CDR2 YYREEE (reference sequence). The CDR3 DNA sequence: TGTGCCAGCAGCCCGGGACAGTACAAACCCTACGAGCAGTACTTC. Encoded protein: CASSPGQYKPYEQYF.